Sequencing of this TCR beta chain was carried out in a study of brain T cells in children with intractable seizures. Surgery cases with the highest brain T cell transcript signatures were chosen for sequencing. Clones were sequenced by immunoSEQ multiplex PCR, and TCRdb holds only the in-frame ones, with some missing. The data contain 110,000 or so clones, 90% to 95% of them singletons. V lost 2 bases and J lost 7, with 18 bases in between. The length of the CDR3 is 16 residues. Germline V CDR1 and CDR2: MNHEY, SVGAGI. The clonotype originates from a boy younger than two with hemimegalencephaly and intractable seizures. The rearrangement uses TRBV6-5 and TRBJ2-1; D tentatively fits TRBD1 or TRBD2 (6 bases each). This material consisted of peripheral blood, taken at surgery. CDR3 sequence (DNA): TGTGCCAGCAGTTACGACTTCCGGGGGCAAAAGAATGAGCAGTTCTTC. Its protein is CASSYDFRGQKNEQFF.